Below are 11 T cell receptor beta chains sequenced from a single sample in a study of T cells in narcolepsy listed by TCRdb under 2018. Libraries were constructed by the immunoSEQ multiplex PCR assay. Imported from immuneACCESS, the table was reduced by TCRdb to in-frame sequences with V and J called. These copies leave out some clones; in studies compared against another copy, an unresolved V gene accounts for under half, and the cause of the remainder is not known. The sample table holds 35,000 to 40,000 clones, of which approximately 86% were seen once. Approximately 1.7% of the sample goes to the ten largest clones. Sequenced: CD45RA- memory CD4+ T cells from PBMCs. The cell subset or site label on this specimen signifies: memory T cells sorted ex vivo from peripheral blood. Receptors originate from a human donor with narcolepsy.

The V call is TRBV19, the J call TRBJ1-2; D possibly corresponds to TRBD1 (5 bases). V dropped 4 bases and J dropped 4 bases, with 19 bases sitting between them. Germline V lookup: CDR1 LNHDA, CDR2 SQIVND (reference sequence). The CDR3 is made up of 16 amino acids. The CDR3 DNA is TGTGCCAGTAGTACGCGAACAGTCAGGGCCGTCTATGGCTACACCTTC. Protein: CASSTRTVRAVYGYTF.

The chain links TRBV11-3 to TRBJ2-5; TRBD1 is a possible D gene (6 bases). The CDR3 sequence is 14 residues long. The germline V gene has CDR1 SGHNT and CDR2 YENEEA. Deletions cut 5 bases from V and 4 bases from J, with 14 bases between. The CDR3 bases are TGTGCCAGCAGCCCGTATGGACAGCCAGAGACCCAGTACTTC. As protein: CASSPYGQPETQYF.

This clone occurred once. This rearrangement joins TRBV7-8 to TRBJ1-1; D gene uncertain. Germline CDR1 reads SGHVS; CDR2 reads FQNEAQ. The CDR3 length is 12 residues. V was trimmed by 1 base and J by 5 bases, leaving 5 bases between them. CDR3 in amino acids: CASSLDGTEAFF. In nucleotides, the CDR3 is TGTGCCAGCAGCTTAGATGGGACTGAAGCTTTCTTT.

The chain recombines TRBV29-1 with TRBJ1-6; D is unresolved. V was pared by 6 bases and J by 8 bases, with 20 bases between. This CDR3 comprises 15 residues. Per germline, CDR1 SQVTM and CDR2 ANQGSEA. CDR3 sequence reads: CSVRSSGSQDSPLHF. DNA for the CDR3: TGCAGCGTCCGCTCGTCCGGGTCGCAGGATTCACCCCTCCACTTT.

This rearrangement joins TRBV10-2 to TRBJ2-7; the match to TRBD1 covers 10 bases. V gave up 3 bases and J gave up 2 bases; unmatched junction bases: 4. The germline V gene has CDR1 WSHSY and CDR2 SAAADI. This CDR3 comprises 15 residues. The CDR3 DNA reads as TGCGCCAGCAGTGAACCCGGACAGGGGGCCTACGAGCAGTACTTC. It is translated as CASSEPGQGAYEQYF.

The chain combines TRBV4-2 with TRBJ2-7; the match to TRBD2 covers 7 bases. The CDR3 loop spans 16 amino acids. Germline V gene sequence: CDR1 LGHNA, CDR2 YNFKEQ. V trimming: 1 base; J trimming: 0 bases; junction bases outside the gene matches: 6. The CDR3 DNA is TGTGCCAGCAGCCAAGGTGGCGGGGGATTCTCCTACGAGCAGTACTTC. Its translation is CASSQGGGGFSYEQYF.

V usage is TRBV4-1 and J usage is TRBJ2-7, with a tentative D call TRBD1 (8 bases). CDR1 and CDR2 from the germline V gene are MGHRA and YSYEKL. The CDR3 has 15 residues. V was shortened by 2 bases and J by 2 bases, with 13 bases between the two germline ends. This chain's CDR3 is CASSQRTGTTYEQYF. For the CDR3, the DNA is TGCGCCAGCAGCCAACGGACAGGGACTACCTACGAGCAGTACTTC.

The chain recombines TRBV7-9 with TRBJ1-2; a possible D gene is TRBD1 (6 bases). Trimming cost V 3 bases and J 4 bases, with 6 bases left between them. Germline-derived CDR1 and CDR2 are SEHNR and FQNEAQ (reference sequence). CDR3 length: 12 residues. The CDR3 DNA follows: TGTGCCAGCAGCTTGGACAGCTATGGCTACACCTTC. Its protein product is CASSLDSYGYTF.

This chain connects TRBV7-2 to TRBJ1-1; no firm D call. V gave up 5 bases and J gave up 0 bases, with 13 bases separating them. This CDR3 has 15 residues. CDR1 is SGHTA and CDR2 is FQGNSA in the germline V gene. Here the CDR3 reads CASSLMGSMNTEAFF. CDR3 bases: TGTGCCAGCAGCCTAATGGGCAGCATGAACACTGAAGCTTTCTTT.

This chain connects TRBV10-3 to TRBJ1-6; D is unresolved. V was trimmed by 11 bases and J by 7 bases, leaving 18 bases between them. The germline V gene encodes CDR1 ENHRY and CDR2 SYGVKD. The CDR3 is 14 amino acids. CDR3 loop: CASTPGSSNSPLHF. CDR3 sequence (DNA): TGTGCCTCAACCCCCGGCAGCTCGAATTCACCCCTCCACTTT.

The genes are TRBV10-3 and TRBJ1-2; D is undetermined. The ends were cut back, 0 bases at V and 4 bases at J, with 9 bases in the middle. The length of the CDR3 is 14 residues. Germline V gene data show CDR1 as ENHRY and CDR2 as SYGVKD. The CDR3 DNA sequence: TGTGCCATCAGTGAGTCGGTCAAAGCCTATGGCTACACCTTC. Amino acid sequence: CAISESVKAYGYTF.